The following is a T cell receptor beta chain sequence with its context. What it recognizes is unknown. The V end lost 3 bases, the J end lost 6 bases, and 14 bases lay between the germline ends. This CDR3 is built from 14 residues. Germline CDR1 MNHEY, CDR2 SVGEGT. Here immunoSEQ multiplex PCR was the method, and the copy in TCRdb shows in-frame clones only, minus some. This sample has fewer than 150,000 clones, with approximately 90% found just once. The sample originates from a study of T cell responses to AZD1222 COVID-19 vaccine. Study-level points and caveats: Seropositive at baseline were only a handful of AZD1222 recipients.

The receptor was derived from an adult in good health. Source: peripheral blood, taken on day 0 of AZD1222 vaccination. The chain uses TRBV6-2 or TRBV6-3 and TRBJ1-2, with D maybe TRBD1 (5 bases). The CDR3 spells CASSYMRQTNGYTF. The CDR3 bases are TGTGCCAGCAGTTATATGCGACAGACAAATGGCTACACCTTC.